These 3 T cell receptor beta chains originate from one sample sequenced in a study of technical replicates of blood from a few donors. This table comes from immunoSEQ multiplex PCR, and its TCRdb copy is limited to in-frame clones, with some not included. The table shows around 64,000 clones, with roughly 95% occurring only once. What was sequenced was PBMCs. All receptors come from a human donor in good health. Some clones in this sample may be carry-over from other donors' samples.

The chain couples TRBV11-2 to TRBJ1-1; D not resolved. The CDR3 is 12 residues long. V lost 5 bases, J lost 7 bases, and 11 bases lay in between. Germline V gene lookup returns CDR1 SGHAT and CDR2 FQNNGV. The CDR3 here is CASSPERGEAFF. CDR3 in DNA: TGTGCCAGCAGCCCAGAGCGCGGTGAAGCTTTCTTT.

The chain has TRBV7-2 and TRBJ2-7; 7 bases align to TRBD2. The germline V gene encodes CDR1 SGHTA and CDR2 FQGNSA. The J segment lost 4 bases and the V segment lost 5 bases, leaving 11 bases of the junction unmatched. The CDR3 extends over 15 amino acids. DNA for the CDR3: TGTGCCAGCAGCCCCGGACTAGTGGGAATTTACGAGCAGTACTTC. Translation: CASSPGLVGIYEQYF.

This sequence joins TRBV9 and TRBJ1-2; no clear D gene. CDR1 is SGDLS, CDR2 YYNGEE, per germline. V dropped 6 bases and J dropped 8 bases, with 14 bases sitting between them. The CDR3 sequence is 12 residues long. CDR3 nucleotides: TGTGCCAGCAATCGGGAGGGCCTGGGCTACACCTTC. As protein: CASNREGLGYTF.